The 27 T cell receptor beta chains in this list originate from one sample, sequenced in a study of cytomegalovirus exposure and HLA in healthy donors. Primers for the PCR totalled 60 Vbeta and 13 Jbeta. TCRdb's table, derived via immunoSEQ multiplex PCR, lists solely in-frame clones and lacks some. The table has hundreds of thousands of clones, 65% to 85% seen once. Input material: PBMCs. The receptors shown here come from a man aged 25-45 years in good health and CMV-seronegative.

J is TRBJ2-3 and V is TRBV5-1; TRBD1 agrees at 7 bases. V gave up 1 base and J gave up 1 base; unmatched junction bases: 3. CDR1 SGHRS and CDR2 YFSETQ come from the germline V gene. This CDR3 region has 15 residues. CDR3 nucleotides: TGCGCCAGCAGCTTGAGGGGGCGAGGCACAGATACGCAGTATTTT. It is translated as CASSLRGRGTDTQYF.

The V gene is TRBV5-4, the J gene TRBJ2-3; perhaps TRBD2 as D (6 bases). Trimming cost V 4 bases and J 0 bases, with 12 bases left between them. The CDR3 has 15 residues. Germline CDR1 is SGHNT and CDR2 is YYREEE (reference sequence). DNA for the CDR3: TGTGCCAGCAGCCAAACTAGCTCGAGCACAGATACGCAGTATTTT. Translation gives CASSQTSSSTDTQYF.

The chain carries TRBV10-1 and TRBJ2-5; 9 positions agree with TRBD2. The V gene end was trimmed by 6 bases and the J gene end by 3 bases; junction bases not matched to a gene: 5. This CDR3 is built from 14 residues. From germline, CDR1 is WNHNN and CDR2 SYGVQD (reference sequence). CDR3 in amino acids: CASSTLAGEETQYF. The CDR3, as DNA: TGCGCCAGCAGCACCTTAGCGGGGGAAGAGACCCAGTACTTC.

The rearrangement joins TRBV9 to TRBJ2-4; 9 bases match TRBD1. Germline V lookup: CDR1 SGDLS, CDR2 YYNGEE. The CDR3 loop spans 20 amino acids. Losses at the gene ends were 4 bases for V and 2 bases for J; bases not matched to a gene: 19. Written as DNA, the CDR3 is TGTGCCAGCAGCCCCCTCCCGGTGACAGGGGGAGGTTTATCCAAAAACATTCAGTACTTC. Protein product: CASSPLPVTGGGLSKNIQYF.

The CDR3 region is CASGRGPQETQYF. CDR3 nucleotides: TGTGCCAGCGGTAGGGGGCCCCAAGAGACCCAGTACTTC. The V call is TRBV2, the J call TRBJ2-5; 7 nucleotides agree with TRBD1. The CDR3 consists of 13 residues. Germline lookup yields CDR1 SNHLY and CDR2 FYNNEI. With V trimmed by 8 bases and J by 1 base, 4 bases remained unmatched.

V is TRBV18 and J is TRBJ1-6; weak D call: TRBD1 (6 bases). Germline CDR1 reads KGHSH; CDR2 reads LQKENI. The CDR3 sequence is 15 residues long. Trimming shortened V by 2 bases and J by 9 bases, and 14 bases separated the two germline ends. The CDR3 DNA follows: TGTGCCAGCTCACCAGACAGGAATCTCATTTCACCCCTCCACTTT. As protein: CASSPDRNLISPLHF.

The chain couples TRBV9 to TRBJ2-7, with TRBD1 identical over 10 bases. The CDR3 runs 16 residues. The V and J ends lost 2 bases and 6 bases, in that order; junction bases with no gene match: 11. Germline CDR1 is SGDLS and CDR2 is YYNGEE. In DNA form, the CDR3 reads TGTGCCAGCAGCGTTTCGCCGGGACAGGGGTTCTCCGAGCAGTACTTC. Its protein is CASSVSPGQGFSEQYF. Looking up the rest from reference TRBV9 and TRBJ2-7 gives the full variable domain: DSGVTQTPKHLITATGQRVTLRCSPRSGDLSVYWYQQSLDQGLQFLIQYYNGEERAKGNILERFSAQQFPDLHSELNLSSLELGDSALYFCASSVSPGQGFSEQYFGPGTRLTVT.

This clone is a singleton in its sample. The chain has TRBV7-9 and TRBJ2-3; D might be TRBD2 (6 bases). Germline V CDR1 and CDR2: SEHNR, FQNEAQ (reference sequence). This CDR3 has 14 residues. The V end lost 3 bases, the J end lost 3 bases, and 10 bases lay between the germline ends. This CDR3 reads CASSFLSGTDTQYF. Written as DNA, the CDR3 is TGTGCCAGCAGCTTCTTAAGCGGGACAGATACGCAGTATTTT.

The chain's CDR3 is CASSTTPNEQFF. The CDR3 DNA sequence: TGTGCCAGTAGTACGACTCCGAATGAGCAGTTCTTC. The V call is TRBV19, the J call TRBJ2-1; no definite D call. The CDR3 is 12 amino acids. Germline lookup yields CDR1 LNHDA and CDR2 SQIVND (reference sequence). Deletions cut 4 bases from V and 7 bases from J, with 8 bases between.

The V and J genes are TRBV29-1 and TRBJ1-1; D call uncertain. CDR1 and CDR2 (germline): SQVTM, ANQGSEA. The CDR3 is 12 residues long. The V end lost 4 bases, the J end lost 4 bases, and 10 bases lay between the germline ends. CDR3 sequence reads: CSVVASGTEAFF. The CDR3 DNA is TGCAGCGTTGTAGCGAGCGGCACTGAAGCTTTCTTT.

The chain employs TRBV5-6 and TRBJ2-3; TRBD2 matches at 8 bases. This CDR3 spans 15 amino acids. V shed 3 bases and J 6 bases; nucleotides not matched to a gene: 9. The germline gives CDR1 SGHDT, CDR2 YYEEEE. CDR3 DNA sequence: TGTGCCAGCAGCTCCGGGGGACTAGTTGGGGATACGCAGTATTTT. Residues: CASSSGGLVGDTQYF.

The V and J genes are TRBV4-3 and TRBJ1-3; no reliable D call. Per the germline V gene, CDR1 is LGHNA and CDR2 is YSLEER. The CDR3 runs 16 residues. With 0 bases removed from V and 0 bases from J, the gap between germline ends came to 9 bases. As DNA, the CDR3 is TGCGCCAGCAGCCAAGAACAGCTATCCTCTGGAAACACCATATATTTT. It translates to CASSQEQLSSGNTIYF.

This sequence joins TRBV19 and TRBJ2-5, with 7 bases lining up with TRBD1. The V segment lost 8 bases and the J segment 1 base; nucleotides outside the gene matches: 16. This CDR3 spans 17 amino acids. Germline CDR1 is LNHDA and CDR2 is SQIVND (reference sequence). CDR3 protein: CASRRRTGTAIQETQYF. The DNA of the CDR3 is TGTGCCAGTCGGAGACGCACGGGGACAGCGATCCAAGAGACCCAGTACTTC.

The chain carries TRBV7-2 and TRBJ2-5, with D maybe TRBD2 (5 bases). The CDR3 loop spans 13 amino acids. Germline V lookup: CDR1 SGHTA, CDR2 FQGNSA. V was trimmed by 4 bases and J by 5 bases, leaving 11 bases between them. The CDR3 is CASSSGLVETQYF. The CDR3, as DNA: TGTGCCAGCAGCTCCGGACTCGTGGAGACCCAGTACTTC.

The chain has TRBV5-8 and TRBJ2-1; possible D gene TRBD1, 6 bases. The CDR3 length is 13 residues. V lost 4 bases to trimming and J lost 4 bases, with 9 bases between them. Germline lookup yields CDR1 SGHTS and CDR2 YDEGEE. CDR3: CASSGGVYNEQFF. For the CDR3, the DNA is TGTGCCAGCAGCGGGGGCGTTTACAATGAGCAGTTCTTC.

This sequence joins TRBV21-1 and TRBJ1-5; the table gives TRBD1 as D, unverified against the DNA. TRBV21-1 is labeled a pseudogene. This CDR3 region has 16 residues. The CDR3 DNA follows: TGTGCCAGCAGCAAAGAACGGGACAGGAGTTATCAGCCCCAGCATTTT. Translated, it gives CASSKERDRSYQPQHF.

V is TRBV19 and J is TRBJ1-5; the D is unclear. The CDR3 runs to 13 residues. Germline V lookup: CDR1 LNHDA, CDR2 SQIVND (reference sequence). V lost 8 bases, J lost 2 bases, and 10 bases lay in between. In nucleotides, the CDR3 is TGTGCCAGTCATCAGCGAGGCAATCAGCCCCAGCATTTT. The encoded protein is CASHQRGNQPQHF.

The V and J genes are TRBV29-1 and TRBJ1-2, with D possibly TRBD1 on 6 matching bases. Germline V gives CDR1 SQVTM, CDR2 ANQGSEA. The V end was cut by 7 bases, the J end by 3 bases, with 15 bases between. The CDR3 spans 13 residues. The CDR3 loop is CSAWGGLDYGYTF. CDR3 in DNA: TGCAGCGCTTGGGGGGGGCTCGACTATGGCTACACCTTC.

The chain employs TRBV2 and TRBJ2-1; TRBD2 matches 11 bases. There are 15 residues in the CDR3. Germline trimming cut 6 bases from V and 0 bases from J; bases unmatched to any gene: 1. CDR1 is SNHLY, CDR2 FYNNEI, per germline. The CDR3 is CASRLAGGSYNEQFF. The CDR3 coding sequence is TGTGCCAGCAGGCTAGCGGGGGGCTCCTACAATGAGCAGTTCTTC. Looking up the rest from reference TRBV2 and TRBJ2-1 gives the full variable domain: EPEVTQTPSHQVTQMGQEVILRCVPISNHLYFYWYRQILGQKVEFLVSFYNNEISEKSEIFDDQFSVERPDGSNFTLKIRSTKLEDSAMYFCASRLAGGSYNEQFFGPGTRLTVL.

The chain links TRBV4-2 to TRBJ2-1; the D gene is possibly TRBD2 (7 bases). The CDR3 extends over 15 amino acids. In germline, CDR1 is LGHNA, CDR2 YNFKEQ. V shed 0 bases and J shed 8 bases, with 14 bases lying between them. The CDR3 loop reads CASSQDWGGADEQFF. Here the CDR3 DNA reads TGTGCCAGCAGCCAAGATTGGGGGGGGGCCGATGAGCAGTTCTTC.

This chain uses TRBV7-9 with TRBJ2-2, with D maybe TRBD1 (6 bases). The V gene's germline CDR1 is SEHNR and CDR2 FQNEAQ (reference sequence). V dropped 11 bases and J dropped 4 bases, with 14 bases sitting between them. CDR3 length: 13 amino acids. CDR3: CALRTDPTGELFF. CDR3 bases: TGTGCCTTGCGGACAGACCCCACCGGGGAGCTGTTTTTT.

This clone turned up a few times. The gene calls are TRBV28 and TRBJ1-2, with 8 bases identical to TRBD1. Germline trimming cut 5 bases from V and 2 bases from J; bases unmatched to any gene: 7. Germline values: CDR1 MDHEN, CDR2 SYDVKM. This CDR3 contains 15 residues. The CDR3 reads CASSVGQGKNYGYTF. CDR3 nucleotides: TGTGCCAGCAGTGTCGGACAGGGAAAAAACTATGGCTACACCTTC.

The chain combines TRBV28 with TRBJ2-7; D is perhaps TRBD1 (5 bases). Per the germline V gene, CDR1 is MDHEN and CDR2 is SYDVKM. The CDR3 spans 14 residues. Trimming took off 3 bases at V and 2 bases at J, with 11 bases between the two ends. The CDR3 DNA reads TGTGCCAGCAGTTTCCCAGGGTTCCCCTACGAGCAGTACTTC. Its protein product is CASSFPGFPYEQYF.

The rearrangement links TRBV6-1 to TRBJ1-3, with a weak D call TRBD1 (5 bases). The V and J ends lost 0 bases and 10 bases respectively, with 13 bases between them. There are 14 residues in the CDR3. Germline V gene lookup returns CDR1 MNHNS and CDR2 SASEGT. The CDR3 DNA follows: TGTGCCAGCAGTGAAGCGACTGGGACTCCAACCATATATTTT. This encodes CASSEATGTPTIYF.

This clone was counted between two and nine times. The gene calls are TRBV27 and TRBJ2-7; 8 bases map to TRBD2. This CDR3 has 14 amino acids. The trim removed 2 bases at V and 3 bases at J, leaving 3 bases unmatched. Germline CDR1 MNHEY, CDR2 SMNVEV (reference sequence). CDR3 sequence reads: CASSLAGGFYEQYF. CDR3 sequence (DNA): TGTGCCAGCAGTTTAGCGGGGGGCTTCTACGAGCAGTACTTC.

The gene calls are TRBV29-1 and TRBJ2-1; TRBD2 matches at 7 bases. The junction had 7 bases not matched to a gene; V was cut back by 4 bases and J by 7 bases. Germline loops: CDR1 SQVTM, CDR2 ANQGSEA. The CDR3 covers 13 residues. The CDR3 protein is CSVVRLAGNEQFF. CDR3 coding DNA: TGCAGCGTTGTAAGACTAGCAGGGAATGAGCAGTTCTTC.

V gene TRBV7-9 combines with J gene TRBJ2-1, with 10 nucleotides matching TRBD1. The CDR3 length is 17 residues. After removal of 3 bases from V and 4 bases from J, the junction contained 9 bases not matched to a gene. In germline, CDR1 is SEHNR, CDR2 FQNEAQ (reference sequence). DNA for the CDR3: TGTGCCAGCAGCTTGTACGCCGGGACAGGGGTTTACAATGAGCAGTTCTTC. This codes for CASSLYAGTGVYNEQFF.